These 8 T cell receptor beta chains came from one sample sequenced in a study of CD4 T cells in relation to SARS-CoV-2 and coronaviruses. Some clones are missing from TCRdb's copy, which holds only in-frame ones; the method was immunoSEQ multiplex PCR. The table lists about 38,000 clones, under 90% of them singletons. What these receptors recognize is not known. Source material: naive CD4+ T cells from PBMCs, cultured in vitro. Subset defined: naive CD4+ T cells isolated by negative enrichment. The receptor set was obtained from an adult with COVID-19.

The J gene is TRBJ2-7, the V gene TRBV19, with 12 bases that match TRBD2. The CDR3 covers 18 residues. CDR1 is LNHDA and CDR2 is SQIVND in the germline V gene (reference sequence). V lost 3 bases, J lost 0 bases, and 9 bases stayed unmatched. This chain's CDR3 is CASSILGLAGSNSYEQYF. The CDR3 DNA reads TGTGCCAGTAGTATCCTAGGACTAGCGGGGTCCAACTCCTACGAGCAGTACTTC.

This clone was seen more than once but under ten times. V usage is TRBV23-1 and J usage is TRBJ2-7; D unresolved. TRBV23-1 belongs to the ORF category, with a function that is uncertain. CDR3 length equals 14 residues. V was clipped by 6 bases and J by 1 base, with 13 bases between them. In DNA form, the CDR3 reads TGCGCCAGCAGACCGGGCCAACAATCCTACGAGCAGTACTTC. Translation gives CASRPGQQSYEQYF.

The table lists this clone with a few counts. The J gene is TRBJ1-2, the V gene TRBV5-4, with 7 positions matching TRBD1. V shed 5 bases, J shed 5 bases, and the junction held 12 bases outside the gene matches. Germline CDR1 SGHNT, CDR2 YYREEE (reference sequence). CDR3 size: 15 residues. Written as DNA, the CDR3 is TGTGCCAGCAGTTGGGGCGGGACAGTTTCTTATGGCTACACCTTC. This translates into CASSWGGTVSYGYTF. Full variable domain (outside the CDR3, taken from reference TRBV5-4 and TRBJ1-2): ETGVTQSPTHLIKTRGQQVTLRCSSQSGHNTVSWYQQALGQGPQFIFQYYREEENGRGNFPPRFSGLQFPNYSSELNVNALELDDSALYLCASSWGGTVSYGYTFGSGTRLTVV.

The sample holds one count of this clone. J is TRBJ2-6 and V is TRBV5-8, with D uncertain. Germline V CDR1 and CDR2: SGHTS, YDEGEE. Trimming removed 4 bases at V and 1 base at J, with 15 bases between. This CDR3 has 17 residues. The CDR3 DNA is TGTGCCAGCAGCGCGAAAAGCAAGGGTTCTGGGGCCAACGTCCTGACTTTC. Protein product: CASSAKSKGSGANVLTF.

The gene calls are TRBV3-1 (or the pseudogene TRBV3-2) and TRBJ2-7; either TRBD1 or TRBD2 may supply D (6 bases each). Per germline, CDR1 LGHDT and CDR2 YNNKEL (reference sequence). V was shortened by 0 bases and J by 6 bases, with 24 bases between the two germline ends. This CDR3 spans 18 amino acids. CDR3 protein: CASSQEIGGSRRLREQYF. For the CDR3, the DNA is TGTGCCAGCAGCCAAGAGATAGGGGGGTCACGACGTCTACGCGAGCAGTACTTC.

The V and J genes are TRBV15 and TRBJ2-3; 11 nucleotides align to TRBD2. This CDR3 has 15 amino acids. The germline V gene encodes CDR1 LNHNV and CDR2 YYDKDF (reference sequence). Trimming took 5 bases from V and 4 from J; bases not matched to a gene: 5. CDR3 sequence: CATSPGGLAADTQYF. The CDR3 bases are TGTGCCACCAGCCCCGGGGGACTAGCGGCAGATACGCAGTATTTT.

The chain has TRBV3-1 (or the pseudogene TRBV3-2) and TRBJ2-5; 8 positions match TRBD2. This CDR3 has 14 amino acids. Trimming took 0 bases from V and 5 from J; bases not matched to a gene: 2. The germline V gene has CDR1 LGHDT and CDR2 YNNKEL (reference sequence). CDR3 in DNA: TGTGCCAGCAGCCAAGATACGGGGGGGGAGACCCAGTACTTC. Protein product: CASSQDTGGETQYF.

The chain uses TRBV19 and TRBJ1-2; D unresolved. The CDR3 has 11 residues. The V end lost 1 base, the J end lost 10 bases, and 7 bases lay between the germline ends. Germline-derived CDR1 and CDR2 are LNHDA and SQIVND (reference sequence). CDR3 DNA sequence: TGTGCCAGTAGTATAGTCCGGGACTACACCTTC. Its translation is CASSIVRDYTF.